This passage covers 3 T cell receptor beta chains from one sample sequenced in a study of technical replicates of blood from a few donors. Libraries were prepared by immunoSEQ multiplex PCR; TCRdb keeps only in-frame clonotypes and omits some of them. The data show about 14,000 clones, just under 85% seen once. Material: PBMCs. These receptors all come from a human donor in good health.

The genes are TRBV19 and TRBJ1-1; no firm D call. The CDR3 extends over 13 amino acids. Trimming cost V 5 bases and J 5 bases, with 12 bases left between them. Germline V gives CDR1 LNHDA, CDR2 SQIVND (reference sequence). In DNA, the CDR3 is TGTGCCAGTAGTCCGGGGAAAGAAACTGAAGCTTTCTTT. Its translation: CASSPGKETEAFF.

This chain links TRBV6-5 with TRBJ2-5; 8 positions agree with TRBD1. The V gene's germline CDR1 is MNHEY and CDR2 SVGAGI. Unmatched junction bases numbered 2, after V lost 2 bases and J lost 6 bases. The CDR3 spans 13 residues. In DNA form, the CDR3 reads TGTGCCAGCAGTTACGGACAGGGTCAGACCCAGTACTTC. It encodes CASSYGQGQTQYF.

J is TRBJ1-3 and V is TRBV15; the D is unclear. The CDR3 is made up of 14 amino acids. Germline V gene data show CDR1 as LNHNV and CDR2 as YYDKDF (reference sequence). The germline V and J ends were trimmed by 0 bases and 1 base, with 4 bases remaining between them. CDR3 loop: CATSRDVSGNTIYF. CDR3 coding DNA: TGTGCCACCAGCAGAGATGTATCTGGAAACACCATATATTTT.